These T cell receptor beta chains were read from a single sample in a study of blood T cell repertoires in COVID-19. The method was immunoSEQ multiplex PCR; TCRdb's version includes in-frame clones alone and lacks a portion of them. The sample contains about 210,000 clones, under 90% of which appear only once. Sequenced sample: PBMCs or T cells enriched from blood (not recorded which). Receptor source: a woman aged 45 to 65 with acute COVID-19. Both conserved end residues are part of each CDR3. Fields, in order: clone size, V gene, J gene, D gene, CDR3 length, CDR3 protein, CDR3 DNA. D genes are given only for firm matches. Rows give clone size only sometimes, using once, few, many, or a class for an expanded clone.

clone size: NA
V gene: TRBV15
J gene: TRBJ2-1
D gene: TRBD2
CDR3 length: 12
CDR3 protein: CATSRQRGEQFF
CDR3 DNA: TGTGCCACCAGCAGACAGCGGGGGGAGCAGTTCTTC

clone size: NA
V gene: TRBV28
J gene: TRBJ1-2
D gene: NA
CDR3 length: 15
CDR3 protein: CASSVTPPEGYGYTF
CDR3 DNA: TGTGCCAGCAGTGTGACCCCCCCCGAGGGCTATGGCTACACCTTC

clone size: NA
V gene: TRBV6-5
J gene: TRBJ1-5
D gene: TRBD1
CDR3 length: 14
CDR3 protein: CASRSRTGGQPQHF
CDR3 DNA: TGTGCCAGCAGGAGCAGGACAGGGGGACAGCCCCAGCATTTT

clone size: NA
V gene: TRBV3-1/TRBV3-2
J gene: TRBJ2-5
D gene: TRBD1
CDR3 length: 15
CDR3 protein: CASSRNTGGRETQYF
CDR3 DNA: TGTGCCAGCAGCCGCAATACAGGGGGCAGGGAGACCCAGTACTTC

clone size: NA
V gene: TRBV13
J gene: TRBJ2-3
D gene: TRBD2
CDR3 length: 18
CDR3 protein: CASSLGRGAIAGHETQYF
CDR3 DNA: TGTGCCAGCAGCTTAGGCAGGGGAGCAATAGCGGGGCACGAGACGCAGTATTTT

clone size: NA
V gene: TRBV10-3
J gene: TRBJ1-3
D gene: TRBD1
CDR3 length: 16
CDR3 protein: CAISEPGTGAGNTIYF
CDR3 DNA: TGTGCCATCAGTGAACCGGGGACAGGGGCCGGAAACACCATATATTTT

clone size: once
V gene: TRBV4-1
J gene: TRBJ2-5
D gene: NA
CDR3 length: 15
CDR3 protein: CASSQDELGTETQYF
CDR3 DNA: TGCGCCAGCAGCCAAGATGAACTAGGAACCGAGACCCAGTACTTC

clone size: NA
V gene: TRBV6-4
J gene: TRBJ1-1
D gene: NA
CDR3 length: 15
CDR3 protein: CASSDSKGVRTEAFF
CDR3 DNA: TGTGCCAGCAGTGACTCGAAGGGGGTCCGGACTGAAGCTTTCTTT

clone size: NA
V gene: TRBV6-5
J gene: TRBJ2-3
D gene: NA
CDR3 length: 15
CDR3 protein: CASSLTGQAADTQYF
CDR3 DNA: TGTGCCAGCAGTCTTACTGGACAAGCAGCAGATACGCAGTATTTT

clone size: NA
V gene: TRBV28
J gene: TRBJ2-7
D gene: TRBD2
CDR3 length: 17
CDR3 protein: CASAPGQSGLAYYEQYF
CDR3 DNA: TGTGCCAGCGCCCCGGGACAGTCAGGACTAGCGTACTACGAGCAGTACTTC

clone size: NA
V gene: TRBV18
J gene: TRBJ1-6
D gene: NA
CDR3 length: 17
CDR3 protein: CASSPPGTFSGGSPLHF
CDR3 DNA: TGTGCCAGCTCACCACCGGGTACCTTTTCGGGGGGTTCACCCCTCCACTTT

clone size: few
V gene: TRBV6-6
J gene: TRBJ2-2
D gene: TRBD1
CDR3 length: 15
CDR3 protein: CASLARDSNTGELFF
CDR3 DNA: TGTGCCAGCTTGGCCAGGGACAGCAACACCGGGGAGCTGTTTTTT

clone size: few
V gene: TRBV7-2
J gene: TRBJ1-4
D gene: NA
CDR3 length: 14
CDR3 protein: CASSERGFNEKLFF
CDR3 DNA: TGTGCCAGCAGCGAACGGGGGTTTAATGAAAAACTGTTTTTT

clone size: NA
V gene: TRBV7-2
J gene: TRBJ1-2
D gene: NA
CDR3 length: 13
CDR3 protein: CASSSLPRDGYTF
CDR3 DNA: TGTGCCAGCAGCTCCCTACCACGGGATGGCTACACCTTC

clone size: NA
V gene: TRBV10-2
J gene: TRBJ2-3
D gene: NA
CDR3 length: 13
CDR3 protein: CASSWDKRDTQYF
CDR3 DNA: TGCGCCAGCAGCTGGGACAAAAGAGATACGCAGTATTTT

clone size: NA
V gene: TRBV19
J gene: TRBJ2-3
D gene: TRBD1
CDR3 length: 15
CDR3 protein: CASSMGQVHTDTQYF
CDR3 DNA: TGTGCCAGTAGTATGGGACAGGTTCACACAGATACGCAGTATTTT

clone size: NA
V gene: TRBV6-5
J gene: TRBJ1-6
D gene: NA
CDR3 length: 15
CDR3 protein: CASRGQGSVGSPLHF
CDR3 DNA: TGTGCCAGCAGGGGCCAGGGGTCCGTGGGTTCACCCCTCCACTTT

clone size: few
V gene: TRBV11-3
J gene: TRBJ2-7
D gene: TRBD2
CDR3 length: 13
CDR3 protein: CASSISGPYEQYF
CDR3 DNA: TGTGCCAGCAGCATTAGCGGGCCCTACGAGCAGTACTTC

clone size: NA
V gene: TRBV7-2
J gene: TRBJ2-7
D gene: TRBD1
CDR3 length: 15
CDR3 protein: CASSSGTARGYEQYF
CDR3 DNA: TGTGCCAGCAGCTCGGGGACAGCAAGGGGTTACGAGCAGTACTTC

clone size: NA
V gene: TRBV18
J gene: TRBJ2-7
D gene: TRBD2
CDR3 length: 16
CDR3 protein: CASSPRAGGSSYEQYF
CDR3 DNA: TGTGCCAGCTCACCAAGAGCGGGGGGGTCTTCCTACGAGCAGTACTTC

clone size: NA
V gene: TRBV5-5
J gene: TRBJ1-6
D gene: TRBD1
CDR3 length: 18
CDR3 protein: CASSRSPGQGSYNSPLHF
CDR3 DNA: TGTGCCAGCAGCCGAAGTCCGGGACAGGGTTCCTATAATTCACCCCTCCACTTT

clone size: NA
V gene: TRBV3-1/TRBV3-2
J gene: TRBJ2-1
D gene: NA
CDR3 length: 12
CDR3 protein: CASSQGGDEQFF
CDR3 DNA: TGTGCCAGCAGCCAAGGGGGAGATGAGCAGTTCTTC

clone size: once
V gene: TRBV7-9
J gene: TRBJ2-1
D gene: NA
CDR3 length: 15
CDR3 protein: CASSLAVDYYNEQFF
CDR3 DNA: TGTGCCAGCAGCTTAGCAGTGGACTACTACAATGAGCAGTTCTTC

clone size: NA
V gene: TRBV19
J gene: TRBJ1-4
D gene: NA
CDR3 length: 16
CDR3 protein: CASSTQGRATNEKLFF
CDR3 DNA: TGTGCCAGTAGTACTCAGGGTCGGGCAACTAATGAAAAACTGTTTTTT

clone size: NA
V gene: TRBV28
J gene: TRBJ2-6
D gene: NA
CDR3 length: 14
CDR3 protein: CASSGGSGANVLTF
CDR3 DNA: TGTGCCAGCAGTGGGGGGTCTGGGGCCAACGTCCTGACTTTC

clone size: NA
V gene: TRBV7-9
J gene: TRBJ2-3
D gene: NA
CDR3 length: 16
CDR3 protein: CASSLKISGGKDTQYF
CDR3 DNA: TGTGCCAGCAGCTTAAAGATCTCCGGAGGGAAAGATACGCAGTATTTT

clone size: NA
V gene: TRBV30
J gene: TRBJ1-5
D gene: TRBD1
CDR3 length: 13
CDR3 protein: CAWSGQGGQPQHF
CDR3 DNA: TGTGCCTGGAGTGGACAGGGAGGTCAGCCCCAGCATTTT

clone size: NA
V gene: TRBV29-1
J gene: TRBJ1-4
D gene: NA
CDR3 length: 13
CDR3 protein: CSEYRSRNEKLFF
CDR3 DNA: TGCAGCGAATACAGGTCCCGGAATGAAAAACTGTTTTTT

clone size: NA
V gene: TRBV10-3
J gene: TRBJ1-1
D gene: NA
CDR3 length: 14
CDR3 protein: CAISHPGKNTEAFF
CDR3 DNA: TGTGCCATCAGTCACCCGGGTAAGAACACTGAAGCTTTCTTT

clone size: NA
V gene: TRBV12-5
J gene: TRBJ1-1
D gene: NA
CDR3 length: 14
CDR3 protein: CASGLGGRNTEAFF
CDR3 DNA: TGTGCTAGTGGTTTAGGAGGGAGGAACACTGAAGCTTTCTTT

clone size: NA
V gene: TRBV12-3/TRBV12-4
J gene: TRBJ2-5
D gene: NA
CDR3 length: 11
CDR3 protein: CASGRQETQYF
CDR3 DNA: TGTGCCAGCGGCAGACAAGAGACCCAGTACTTC

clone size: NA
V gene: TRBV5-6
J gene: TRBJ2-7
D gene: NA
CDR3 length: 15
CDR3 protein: CASSLLAGASYEQYF
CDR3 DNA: TGTGCCAGCAGCTTGTTGGCAGGGGCCTCCTACGAGCAGTACTTC

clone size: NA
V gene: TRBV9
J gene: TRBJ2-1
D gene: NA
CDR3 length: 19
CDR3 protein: CASTQAAGDREAVRNEQFF
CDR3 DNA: TGTGCCAGCACCCAAGCGGCCGGCGACAGGGAGGCGGTGCGTAATGAGCAGTTCTTC

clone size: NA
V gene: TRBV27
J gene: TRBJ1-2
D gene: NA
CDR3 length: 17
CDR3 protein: CASRKVSSGTLNYGYTF
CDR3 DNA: TGTGCCAGCAGGAAAGTTTCCTCCGGGACACTTAACTATGGCTACACCTTC